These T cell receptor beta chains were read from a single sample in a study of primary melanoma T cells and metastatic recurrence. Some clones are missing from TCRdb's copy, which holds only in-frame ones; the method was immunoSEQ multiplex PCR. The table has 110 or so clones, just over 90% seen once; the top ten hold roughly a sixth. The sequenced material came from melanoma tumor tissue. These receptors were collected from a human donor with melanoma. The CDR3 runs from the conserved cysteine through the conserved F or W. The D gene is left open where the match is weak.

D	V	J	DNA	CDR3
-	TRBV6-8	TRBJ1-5	TGTGCCAGCAGTTACTCGAGGGGTCAGCCCCAGCATTTT	CASSYSRGQPQHF
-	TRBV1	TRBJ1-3	TGCGCCAGTAGCCAAGAGGGGCACACCATATATTTT	CASSQEGHTIYF
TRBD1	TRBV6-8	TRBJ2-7	TGTGCCACCGCCGGGACAGGGGACCACGAGCAGTACTTC	CATAGTGDHEQYF
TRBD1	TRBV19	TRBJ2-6	TGTGCCAGTAGTATGGGACAGTTCTCTGGGGCCAACGTCCTGACTTTC	CASSMGQFSGANVLTF
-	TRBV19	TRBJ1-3	TGTGCCAGTAGTATGGGCAGGGCTGGAAACACCATATATTTT	CASSMGRAGNTIYF